This T cell receptor (beta chain) was sequenced in a study of cytomegalovirus exposure and HLA in healthy donors. Germline lookup yields CDR1 SGHTA and CDR2 FQGNSA. The CDR3 spans 15 residues. Germline trimming cut 1 base from V and 1 base from J; bases unmatched to any gene: 2. Concerning this clone: The antigen remains unidentified.

Study-wide results and limits: Association of a missense DCLRE1C variant with TCR beta V- and J-gene trimming was reported in a later analysis. Rare TCR sequences dominated, though some public TCRs recurred in many donors. Sequencing likely generated an artifact that appeared as a cluster of highly shared sequence variants.

A multiplex PCR was run with 60 Vbeta primers and 13 Jbeta primers. In the source study's methods: Counted up in a later analysis, unique TCR beta chains came to about 80 million, with some 9.9 million shared. Sequenced by immunoSEQ multiplex PCR; TCRdb stores in-frame clones only, minus some. V, J and clone size are those of that table, while D and trimming were read from the DNA. Here the sample spans approximately 150,000 clones, about 60% being singletons. The chain recombines TRBV7-2 with TRBJ1-1; 8 nucleotides line up with TRBD1. This TCR derives from a woman aged 55-69 years in good health and CMV-seropositive. Sequencing was performed on PBMCs. The CDR3 nucleotides read TGTGCCAGCAGCTTAGGAGGGACAGGGAACACTGAAGCTTTCTTT. This gives the protein CASSLGGTGNTEAFF.